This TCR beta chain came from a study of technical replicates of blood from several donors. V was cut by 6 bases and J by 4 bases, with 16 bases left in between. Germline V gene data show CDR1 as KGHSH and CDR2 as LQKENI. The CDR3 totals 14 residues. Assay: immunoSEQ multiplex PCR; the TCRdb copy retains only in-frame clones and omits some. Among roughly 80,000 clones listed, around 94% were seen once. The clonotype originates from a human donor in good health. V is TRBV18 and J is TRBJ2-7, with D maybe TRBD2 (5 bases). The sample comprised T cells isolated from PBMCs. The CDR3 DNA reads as TGTGCCAGCTCTCGGGATCGAGAGATGTACGAGCAGTACTTC. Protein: CASSRDREMYEQYF.